The 4 T cell receptor beta chains given below trace back to one sample, sequenced in a study of tumor-infiltrating lymphocytes in primary liver carcinoma. The authors made TCR beta cDNA from around 500 ng total RNA with a constant-region primer. Three nested multiplex PCR rounds of slightly modified ARM-PCR generated TCR beta libraries. PCR rounds one and two used TRBV1-TRBV30 forward primers with a C-beta reverse primer for 10 cycles each. TCRdb reprocessed the multiplex PCR reads with MiXCR, giving one entry per CDR3 protein. This sample has 180,000 or so distinct CDR3 sequences, with around 60% found just once. Blood RNA originated from unsorted whole blood, with germline DNA additionally extracted. Sequenced sample: peripheral blood. The origin of the receptors is a man between 40 and 49 years old with primary liver carcinoma and hepatitis B virus infection.

In the case of this clonotype: This may stem from a read error, because a much larger clone lies one nucleotide away. This is likely a read error, given that the CDR3 carries no conserved phenylalanine or tryptophan at its end. The chain recombines TRBV12-3 or TRBV12-4 with TRBJ2-3, with D unresolved. V was shortened by 7 bases and J by 3 bases, with 8 bases between the two germline ends. The CDR3 runs to 12 residues. For the CDR3, the DNA is TGTGCCAGCACCTGGGATACAGATACGCAGTATCTT. It encodes CASTWDTDTQYL.

This clonotype has more than one count but fewer than ten. The chain uses TRBV29-1 and TRBJ1-1; D is undetermined. Trimming left V 4 bases short and J 0 bases short, with 6 bases between. Germline values: CDR1 SQVTM, CDR2 ANQGSEA. CDR3 size: 12 residues. CDR3 DNA: TGCAGCGTTGGGACCCTGAACACTGAAGCTTTCTTT. Protein sequence: CSVGTLNTEAFF. Filled out from reference TRBV29-1 and TRBJ1-1, the complete variable domain reads SAVISQKPSRDICQRGTSLTIQCQVDSQVTMMFWYRQQPGQSLTLIATANQGSEATYESGFVIDKFPISRPNLTFSTLTVSNMSPEDSSIYLCSVGTLNTEAFFGQGTRLTVV.

Notes on this clonotype: At one boundary the junction diverges from the germline segment, which might be a read error. V and J are TRBV10-3 and TRBJ2-7; D is undetermined. CDR1 and CDR2 from the germline V gene are ENHRY and SYGVKD. The CDR3 is 13 amino acids. As DNA, the CDR3 is TGTACCATCAGTGATTCAGGAACCTACGAGCAGTACTTC. Translating gives CTISDSGTYEQYF.

The chain employs TRBV10-3 and TRBJ2-5, with a tentative D call TRBD1 (6 bases). This CDR3 spans 12 amino acids. Trimming pared 7 bases from V and 2 bases from J, leaving 8 bases between. From germline, CDR1 is ENHRY and CDR2 SYGVKD. Here the CDR3 reads CAIIGQQETQYF. The CDR3 DNA sequence: TGTGCCATCATCGGACAGCAAGAGACCCAGTACTTC.